The clone carrying this T cell receptor (beta chain) has just a few counts. The source of the sample is a study of blood T cell repertoires in COVID-19. Study at large: There were acute and convalescent COVID-19 samples, and they came from the United States, Italy and Spain. Sample material is recorded as cDNA or gDNA derived from T cells, B-cell-depleted T cells, or PBMCs.

The CDR3 totals 14 residues. CDR1 and CDR2 from the germline V gene are SGHRS and YFSETQ. The V segment lost 4 bases and the J segment 4 bases; nucleotides outside the gene matches: 7. In the original workflow: Amplified reference gene primers provided the basis for estimating nucleated cell counts. TCRdb's table, derived via immunoSEQ multiplex PCR, lists solely in-frame clones and lacks some. V and J calls and clone size are those listed in that table; D and trimming were worked out from the DNA. The table shows around 200,000 clones, with about nine tenths occurring only once. The chain joins TRBV5-1 to TRBJ1-1; 7 bases fit TRBD1. This TCR was recovered from a middle-aged man with acute or convalescent COVID-19. Sequenced material: peripheral blood. This CDR3 reads CASSARQGGTEAFF. CDR3 nucleotide sequence: TGCGCCAGCAGCGCAAGACAGGGTGGCACTGAAGCTTTCTTT.